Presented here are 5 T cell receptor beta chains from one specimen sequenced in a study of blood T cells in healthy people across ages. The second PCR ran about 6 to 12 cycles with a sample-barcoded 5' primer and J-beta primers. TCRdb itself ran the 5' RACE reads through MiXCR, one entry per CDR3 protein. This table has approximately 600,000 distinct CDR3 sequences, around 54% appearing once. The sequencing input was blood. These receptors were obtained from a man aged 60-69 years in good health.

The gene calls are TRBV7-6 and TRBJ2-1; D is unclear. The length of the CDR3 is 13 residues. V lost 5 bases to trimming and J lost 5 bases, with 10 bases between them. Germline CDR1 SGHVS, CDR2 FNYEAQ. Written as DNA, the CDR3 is TGTGCCAGCAGCGCCGTCCGGGACAATGAGCAGTTCTTC. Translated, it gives CASSAVRDNEQFF.

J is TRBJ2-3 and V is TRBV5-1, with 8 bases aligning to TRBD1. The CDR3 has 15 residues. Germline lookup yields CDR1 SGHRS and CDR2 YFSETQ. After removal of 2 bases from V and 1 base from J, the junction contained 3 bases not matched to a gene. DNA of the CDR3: TGCGCCAGCAGCTTACAGGGGGAACGCACAGATACGCAGTATTTT. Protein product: CASSLQGERTDTQYF.

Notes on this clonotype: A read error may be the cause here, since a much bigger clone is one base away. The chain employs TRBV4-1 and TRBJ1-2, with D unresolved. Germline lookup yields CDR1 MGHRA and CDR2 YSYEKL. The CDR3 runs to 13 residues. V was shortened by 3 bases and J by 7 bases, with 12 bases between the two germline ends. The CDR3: CASSQGIECGYTF. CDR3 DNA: TGCGCCAGCAGCCAGGGGATCGAGTGTGGCTACACCTTC.

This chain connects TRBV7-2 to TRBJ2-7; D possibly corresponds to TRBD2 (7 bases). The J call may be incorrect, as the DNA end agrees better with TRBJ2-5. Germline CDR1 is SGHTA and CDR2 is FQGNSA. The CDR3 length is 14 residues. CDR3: CASSLEGGVKTQYF. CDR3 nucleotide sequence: TGTGCCAGCAGCTTAGAGGGGGGGGTGAAGACCCAGTACTTC.

The chain's CDR3 is CSASPGTGTQETQYF. The CDR3 DNA sequence: TGCAGTGCTAGTCCCGGGACAGGGACACAGGAGACCCAGTACTTC. The chain uses TRBV20-1 and TRBJ2-5, with 9 bases aligning to TRBD1. This CDR3 has 15 residues. Germline V lookup: CDR1 DFQATT, CDR2 SNEGSKA (reference sequence). The V segment lost 3 bases and the J segment 5 bases; nucleotides outside the gene matches: 10.